This T cell receptor (beta chain) was sequenced in a study of vaccination effects on CD4 cells after COVID-19. V was pared by 1 base and J by 6 bases, with 7 bases of the junction left unmatched. This CDR3 is 16 amino acids long. The germline gives CDR1 SGHRS, CDR2 YFSETQ. A note on this clone: Its antigen is not identified.

Here immunoSEQ multiplex PCR was the method, and the copy in TCRdb shows in-frame clones only, minus some. Among about 55,000 clones listed, about two thirds were seen once. Ahead of sequencing, the ViraFEST assay grew antigen-specific CD4+ T cells using viral peptide pools. Culture lasted roughly 9 days before CD4+ T cell isolation. Among the vaccine recipients, none had a prior SARS-CoV-2 infection, and nucleocapsid antibodies were negative. The TCR was taken from a human donor who received a COVID-19 vaccine. The starting material was CD4+ T cells from PBMCs cultured with SARS-CoV-2 spike peptides, obtained before COVID-19 vaccination. The genes are TRBV5-1 and TRBJ2-3; 11 positions match TRBD2. This CDR3 is CASSLPSGGSGDTQYF. The CDR3 DNA follows: TGCGCCAGCAGCTTGCCTAGCGGGGGGTCCGGGGATACGCAGTATTTT.